This passage covers 14 T cell receptor beta chains from one sample sequenced in a study of Graves' ophthalmopathy and Graves' hyperthyroidism. Amplified TCR beta CDR3 regions were obtained using RNA transcripts as template. HTBI primers were employed in first-round RT-PCR, then a second-round multiplex PCR followed. TCRdb used MiXCR to reprocess the multiplex PCR reads, holding one entry per CDR3 protein. Among 900,000 to 1,200,000 distinct CDR3 sequences, about 40% were seen once, and the ten largest hold around 10%. Sequencing input: peripheral blood or thyroid tissue (not recorded which). All receptors derive from an adult man with Graves' hyperthyroidism.

This clonotype was recorded many times. This sequence joins TRBV19 and TRBJ1-1; TRBD1 agrees at 7 bases. In germline, CDR1 is LNHDA, CDR2 SQIVND (reference sequence). The CDR3 extends over 14 amino acids. The ends lost 5 bases at V and 3 bases at J; junction bases unmatched: 6. As DNA, the CDR3 is TGTGCCAGTAGTCCACAGGGGACCCACACTGAAGCTTTCTTT. It codes for CASSPQGTHTEAFF.

This clonotype was counted ten times or more. The rearrangement links TRBV7-2 to TRBJ1-6; D might be TRBD1 (5 bases). Trimming cost V 0 bases and J 5 bases, with 14 bases left between them. From germline, CDR1 is SGHTA and CDR2 FQGNSA. The CDR3 sequence is 17 residues long. CDR3 in DNA: TGTGCCAGCAGCTTAGCATTCGGCCAGGGAAATAATTCACCCCTCCACTTT. It is translated as CASSLAFGQGNNSPLHF. Based on the CDR3 plus reference TRBV7-2 and TRBJ1-6, the full variable domain is GAGVSQSPSNKVTEKGKDVELRCDPISGHTALYWYRQSLGQGLEFLIYFQGNSAPDKSGLPSDRFSAERTGGSVSTLTIQRTQQEDSAVYLCASSLAFGQGNNSPLHFGNGTRLTVT.

The chain carries TRBV14 and TRBJ2-7; 10 bases agree with TRBD2. Germline V gene lookup returns CDR1 SGHDN and CDR2 FVKESK. V was pared by 5 bases and J by 3 bases, with 10 bases of the junction left unmatched. This CDR3 has 16 amino acids. CDR3 nucleotide sequence: TGTGCCAGCAGCGGACGCCGGACTAGCGGACGCTACGAGCAGTACTTC. It is translated as CASSGRRTSGRYEQYF.

This chain uses TRBV20-1 with TRBJ2-2; 8 nucleotides agree with TRBD1. V shed 2 bases, J shed 1 base, and the junction held 9 bases outside the gene matches. This CDR3 comprises 17 residues. Germline assignment: CDR1 DFQATT and CDR2 SNEGSKA (reference sequence). The CDR3 DNA is TGCAGTGCTAGACCGAGTTTAGGGACAGGGAACACCGGGGAGCTGTTTTTT. This gives the protein CSARPSLGTGNTGELFF.

In its sample, this clonotype was seen many times. This rearrangement joins TRBV7-9 to TRBJ1-1, with D possibly TRBD1 on 6 matching bases. Between the trimmed V and J ends, which lost 4 bases and 8 bases, there was a span of 20 bases. Germline V gives CDR1 SEHNR, CDR2 FQNEAQ (reference sequence). This CDR3 has 15 amino acids. The DNA for the CDR3 is TGTGCCAGCAGCTCAATGAGACAGGACCCTAGAGAAGCTTTCTTT. Translating it yields CASSSMRQDPREAFF.

The table lists this clonotype with many counts. The rearrangement joins TRBV2 to TRBJ1-2; D gene unclear. CDR3 length: 12 amino acids. CDR1 SNHLY and CDR2 FYNNEI come from the germline V gene. V gave up 3 bases and J gave up 8 bases, with 10 bases separating them. CDR3 bases: TGTGCCAGCAGTGACCCAGCGGGGGGCTACACCTTC. Translating gives CASSDPAGGYTF.

Ten or more counts support this clonotype. The chain uses TRBV20-1 and TRBJ2-7, with D hard to call. The V gene's germline CDR1 is DFQATT and CDR2 SNEGSKA (reference sequence). V was trimmed by 1 base and J by 3 bases, leaving 7 bases between them. CDR3 size: 12 residues. DNA of the CDR3: TGCAGTGCTAGAGCCACTAACTACGAGCAGTACTTC. It is translated as CSARATNYEQYF.

This clonotype has a handful of counts. The chain employs TRBV4-3 and TRBJ2-7; D might be TRBD1 (5 bases). The CDR3 is 17 residues long. V was pared by 5 bases and J by 4 bases, with 24 bases between. Germline V lookup: CDR1 LGHNA, CDR2 YSLEER. The CDR3 spells CASSEDRNTGQGYEQYF. CDR3 bases: TGCGCCAGCAGCGAGGATCGGAACACCGGGCAGGGTTACGAGCAGTACTTC.

V is TRBV5-1 and J is TRBJ1-6; D is unclear. V gave up 4 bases and J gave up 11 bases, with 16 bases separating them. Germline loops: CDR1 SGHRS, CDR2 YFSETQ. The CDR3 loop spans 14 amino acids. Written as DNA, the CDR3 is TGCGCCAGCAGCGCCGGGATGGGAGACGCACCCCTCCACTTT. Translated, it gives CASSAGMGDAPLHF.

The chain joins TRBV10-3 to TRBJ2-7, with TRBD2 matching 13 bases. Germline values: CDR1 ENHRY, CDR2 SYGVKD. The CDR3 runs 15 residues. J lost 2 bases, V lost 6 bases, and 4 bases had no gene match. This CDR3 reads CAIRSGLAGAYEQYF. For the CDR3, the DNA is TGTGCCATCAGAAGCGGACTAGCGGGAGCCTACGAGCAGTACTTC.

The CDR3, as DNA: TGTGCCAGCAGCTCCGGACCGGGAGTTCAAGAGACCCAGTACTTC. Translating it yields CASSSGPGVQETQYF. V gene TRBV13 combines with J gene TRBJ2-5; D may be TRBD2 (6 bases). This CDR3 has 15 amino acids. Germline V gene sequence: CDR1 PRHDT, CDR2 FYEKMQ (reference sequence). V was trimmed by 4 bases and J by 2 bases, leaving 14 bases between them.

This clonotype was counted only a few times. This rearrangement joins TRBV30 to TRBJ1-1; D gene ambiguous. The germline gives CDR1 GTSNPN, CDR2 SVGIG (reference sequence). The CDR3 totals 13 residues. Trimming took 3 bases from V and 7 from J, leaving 15 bases between them. DNA of the CDR3: TGTGCCTGGAGGTTGACGACAAGGAATGAAGCTTTCTTT. Protein: CAWRLTTRNEAFF.

This rearrangement joins TRBV7-8 to TRBJ2-3, with D tentatively TRBD2 (6 bases). The germline V and J ends were trimmed by 5 bases and 6 bases, with 12 bases remaining between them. This CDR3 has 13 residues. The germline CDR1 and CDR2 sequences are SGHVS and FQNEAQ. CDR3 residues: CASSTGLRDTQYF. CDR3 DNA sequence: TGTGCCAGCAGCACGGGACTTCGCGATACGCAGTATTTT.

Points on this clonotype: The missing conserved phenylalanine or tryptophan at the end of this CDR3 makes a read error likely. It is unclear where the CDR3 begins or ends on the DNA, so no DNA is shown, and the CDR3 is as TCRdb lists it. The chain carries TRBV6-5 and TRBJ1-6. The germline CDR1 and CDR2 sequences are MNHEY and SVGAGI. The CDR3 contains 10 residues when both ends are counted. The CDR3: CASSYSDPTS.